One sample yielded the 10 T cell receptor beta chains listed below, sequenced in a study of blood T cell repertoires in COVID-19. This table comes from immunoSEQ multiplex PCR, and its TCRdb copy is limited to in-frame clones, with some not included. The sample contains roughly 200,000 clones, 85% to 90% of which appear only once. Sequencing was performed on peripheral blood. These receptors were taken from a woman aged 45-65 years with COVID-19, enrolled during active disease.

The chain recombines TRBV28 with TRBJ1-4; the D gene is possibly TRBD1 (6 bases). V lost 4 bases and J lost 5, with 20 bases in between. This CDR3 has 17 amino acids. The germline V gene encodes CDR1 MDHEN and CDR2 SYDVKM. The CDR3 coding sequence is TGTGCCAGCAGTTACCCATTCGGCGGGGGGGGCAATGAAAAACTGTTTTTT. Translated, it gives CASSYPFGGGGNEKLFF.

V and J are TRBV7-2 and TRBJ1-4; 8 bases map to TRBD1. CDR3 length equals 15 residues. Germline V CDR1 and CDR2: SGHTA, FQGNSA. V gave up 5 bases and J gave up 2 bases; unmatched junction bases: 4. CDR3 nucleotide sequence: TGTGCCAGCAGCAATCAGGGGGCGACTAATGAAAAACTGTTTTTT. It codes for CASSNQGATNEKLFF.

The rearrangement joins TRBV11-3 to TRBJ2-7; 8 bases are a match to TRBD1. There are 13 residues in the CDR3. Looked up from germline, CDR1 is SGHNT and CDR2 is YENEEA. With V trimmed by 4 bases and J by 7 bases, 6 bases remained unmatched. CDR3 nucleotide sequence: TGTGCCAGCAGCTCTGACAGGGGTTGGGAGCAGTACTTC. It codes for CASSSDRGWEQYF.

The CDR3 sequence is CASSLAAGEVNEQFF. The DNA for the CDR3 is TGCGCCAGCAGCTTGGCCGCGGGGGAAGTAAATGAGCAGTTCTTC. The rearrangement joins TRBV5-1 to TRBJ2-1; 7 bases map to TRBD2. Germline V lookup: CDR1 SGHRS, CDR2 YFSETQ. With 0 bases clipped from V and 7 bases from J, the junction kept 7 bases outside the gene matches. There are 15 residues in the CDR3.

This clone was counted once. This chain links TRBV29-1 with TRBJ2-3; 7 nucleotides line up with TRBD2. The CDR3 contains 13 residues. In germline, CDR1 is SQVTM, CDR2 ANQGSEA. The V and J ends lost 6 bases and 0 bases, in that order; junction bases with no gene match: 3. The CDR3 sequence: CSVLAASTDTQYF. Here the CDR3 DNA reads TGCAGCGTCCTAGCGGCTAGCACAGATACGCAGTATTTT.

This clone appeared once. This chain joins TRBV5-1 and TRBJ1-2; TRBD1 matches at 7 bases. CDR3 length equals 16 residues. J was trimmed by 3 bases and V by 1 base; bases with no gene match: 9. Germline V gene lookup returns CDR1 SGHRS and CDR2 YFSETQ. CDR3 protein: CASSLIGGGGDYGYTF. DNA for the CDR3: TGCGCCAGCAGCTTGATCGGTGGAGGGGGCGACTATGGCTACACCTTC.

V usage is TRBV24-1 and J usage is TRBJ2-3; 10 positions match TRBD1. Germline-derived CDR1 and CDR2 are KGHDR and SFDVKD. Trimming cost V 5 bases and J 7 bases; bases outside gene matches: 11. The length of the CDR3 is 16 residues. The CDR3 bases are TGTGCCACCAGTGTTAAGACAGGGGGCCTAACCAATACGCAGTATTTT. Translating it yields CATSVKTGGLTNTQYF.

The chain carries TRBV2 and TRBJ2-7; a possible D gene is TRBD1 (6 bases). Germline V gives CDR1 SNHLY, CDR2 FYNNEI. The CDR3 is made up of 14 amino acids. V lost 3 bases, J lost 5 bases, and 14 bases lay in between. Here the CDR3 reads CASSEISGVDEQYF. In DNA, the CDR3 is TGTGCCAGCAGTGAGATCTCAGGGGTCGACGAGCAGTACTTC.

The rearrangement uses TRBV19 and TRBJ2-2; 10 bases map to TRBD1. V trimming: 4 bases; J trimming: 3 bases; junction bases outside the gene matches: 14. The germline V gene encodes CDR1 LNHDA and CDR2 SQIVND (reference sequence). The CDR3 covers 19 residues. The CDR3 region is CASSKSGQGRTWYTGELFF. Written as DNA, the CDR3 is TGTGCCAGTAGTAAATCGGGACAGGGGCGAACATGGTACACCGGGGAGCTGTTTTTT.

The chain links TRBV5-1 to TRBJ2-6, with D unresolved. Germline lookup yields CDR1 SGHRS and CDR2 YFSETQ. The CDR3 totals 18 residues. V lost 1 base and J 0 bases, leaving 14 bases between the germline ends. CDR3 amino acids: CASSLHVYQASGANVLTF. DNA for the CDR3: TGCGCCAGCAGCTTGCACGTTTATCAAGCCTCTGGGGCCAACGTCCTGACTTTC.